This T cell receptor (beta chain) was sequenced in a study of T cells after yellow fever vaccination. Regarding the study as a whole: There was a small share of clonotypes that showed up in both the CD4 and CD8 compartments.

Germline CDR1 DFQATT, CDR2 SNEGSKA (reference sequence). There are 11 residues in the CDR3. Deletions cut 2 bases from V and 8 bases from J, with 7 bases between. TCRdb passed the 5' RACE reads through MiXCR, listing each CDR3 protein once. The sample shows around 110,000 distinct CDR3 sequences, 8.4% of them seen only once. This clonotype was seen repeatedly, ten times or more. Its antigen remains unknown. The chain uses TRBV20-1 and TRBJ2-4; D gene ambiguous. Sequencing used CD8+ T cells sorted from PBMCs, obtained 45 days after the yellow fever booster vaccination. This TCR was recovered from a man aged 30-40 years who received the YFV17D yellow fever vaccine. CDR3 sequence: CSARIGHIQYF. The CDR3, as DNA: TGCAGTGCTAGAATCGGCCACATTCAGTACTTC.